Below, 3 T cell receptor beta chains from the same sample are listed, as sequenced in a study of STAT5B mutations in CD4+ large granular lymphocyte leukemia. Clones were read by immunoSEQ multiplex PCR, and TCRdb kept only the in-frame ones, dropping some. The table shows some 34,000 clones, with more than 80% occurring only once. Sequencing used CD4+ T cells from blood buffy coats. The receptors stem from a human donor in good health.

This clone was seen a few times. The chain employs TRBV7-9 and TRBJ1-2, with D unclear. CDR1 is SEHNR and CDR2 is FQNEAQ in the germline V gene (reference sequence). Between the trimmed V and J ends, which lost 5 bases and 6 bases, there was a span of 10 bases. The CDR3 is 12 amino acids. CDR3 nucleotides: TGTGCCAGCAGCCTAAAGACGGATGGCTACACCTTC. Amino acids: CASSLKTDGYTF.

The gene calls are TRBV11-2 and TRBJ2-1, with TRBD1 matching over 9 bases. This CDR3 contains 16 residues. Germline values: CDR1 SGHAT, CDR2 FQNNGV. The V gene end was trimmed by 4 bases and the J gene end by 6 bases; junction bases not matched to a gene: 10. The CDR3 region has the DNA TGTGCCAGCAGCTCCCTTGGCGGGACAGGGATCAATGAGCAGTTCTTC. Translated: CASSSLGGTGINEQFF.

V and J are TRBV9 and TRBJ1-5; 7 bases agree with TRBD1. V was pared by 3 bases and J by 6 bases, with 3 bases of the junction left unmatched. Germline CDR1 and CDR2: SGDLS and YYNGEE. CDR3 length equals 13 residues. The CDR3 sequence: CASSGQGGQPQHF. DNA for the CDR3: TGTGCCAGCAGCGGACAGGGCGGTCAGCCCCAGCATTTT.